The present TCR beta chain was sequenced within a study of Tregs in tolerant kidney transplant recipients. Whole-study context: Mixed chimerism was transient after nonmyeloablative marrow transplants from related graft donors. Study-level points and caveats: Biological reproducibility was not directly addressed in this study.

CFSE-labeled recipient PBMCs were cultured less than 7 days with irradiated graft donor PBMCs, then FACS-sorted. TCRdb keeps only in-frame clones here, not all; method: immunoSEQ multiplex PCR. The profile shows approximately 8,000 clones, approximately 35% of them singletons. Germline CDR1 is MGHRA and CDR2 is YSYEKL. Trimming shortened V by 4 bases and J by 3 bases, and 16 bases separated the two germline ends. The CDR3 is 15 amino acids. This clone is labeled medium-sized. Its target is not known. The starting material was CD8+ T cells from blood cultured with allogeneic cells, obtained before the transplant. This rearrangement joins TRBV4-1 to TRBJ2-7; D possibly corresponds to TRBD1 (6 bases). This receptor was taken from a human patient who received a combined kidney and bone marrow transplant. CDR3 in amino acids: CASSPQTGTFYEQYF. CDR3 bases: TGCGCCAGCAGCCCGCAGACAGGCACCTTCTACGAGCAGTACTTC.